A single sample is the source of the 20 T cell receptor beta chains below, sequenced in a study of shared clonotypes between healthy human individuals. The naive CD8 population came from CD45RO-negative cells selected for CCR7, without terminally differentiated effector memory CD45RA+ cells. The assay was immunoSEQ multiplex PCR, and TCRdb's table has in-frame clones only and misses some. The sample yields about 2.1 million clones, about 93% seen once. Material for sequencing was naive CD8+ T cells from PBMCs. These receptors were taken from a man aged 18 to 30 in good health. Some clones in this sample may be carry-over from other donors' samples.

This clone turned up a few times. The genes are TRBV4-2 and TRBJ1-1; D possibly corresponds to TRBD1 (5 bases). The V gene lost 0 bases and the J gene lost 1 base, with 9 bases spanning the gap. CDR3 length: 15 residues. Germline loops: CDR1 LGHNA, CDR2 YNFKEQ. The CDR3 nucleotides are TGTGCCAGCAGCCAAGATCACGGACAGAACACTGAAGCTTTCTTT. This codes for CASSQDHGQNTEAFF.

On this clone: In the same sample, other DNA sequences code for this CDR3. The gene calls are TRBV7-3 and TRBJ2-5; D not certain. Germline CDR1 and CDR2: SGHTA and FQGTGA. The CDR3 length is 14 residues. V lost 1 base, J lost 1 base, and 7 bases lay in between. The CDR3 here is CASSLSGSQETQYF. CDR3 nucleotides: TGTGCCAGCAGCTTAAGCGGCAGCCAAGAGACCCAGTACTTC. Combining the CDR3 with reference TRBV7-3 and TRBJ2-5 gives the whole variable domain GAGVSQTPSNKVTEKGKYVELRCDPISGHTALYWYRQSLGQGPEFLIYFQGTGAADDSGLPNDRFFAVRPEGSVSTLKIQRTERGDSAVYLCASSLSGSQETQYFGPGTRLLVL.

V gene TRBV6-5 combines with J gene TRBJ2-2; D perhaps matches TRBD1 (6 bases). V dropped 4 bases and J dropped 7 bases, with 10 bases sitting between them. Germline lookup yields CDR1 MNHEY and CDR2 SVGAGI. This CDR3 has 13 residues. The DNA of the CDR3 is TGTGCCAGCAGTTCGGACAGCTACGGGGAGCTGTTTTTT. Translating it yields CASSSDSYGELFF.

The genes are TRBV4-1 and TRBJ2-7; 8 bases are shared with TRBD1. From germline, CDR1 is MGHRA and CDR2 YSYEKL. Trimming removed 3 bases from V and 0 bases from J; junction bases left unmatched: 4. This CDR3 contains 15 residues. The CDR3 nucleotides are TGCGCCAGCAGCCAGTGGACAGGGAACTCCTACGAGCAGTACTTC. It encodes CASSQWTGNSYEQYF.

The gene calls are TRBV4-1 and TRBJ2-7; 7 nucleotides align to TRBD1. The CDR3 consists of 15 residues. V shed 4 bases and J 7 bases; nucleotides not matched to a gene: 13. Germline values: CDR1 MGHRA, CDR2 YSYEKL. The CDR3 reads CASSPDRAPRWEQYF. CDR3 nucleotides: TGCGCCAGCAGCCCCGACAGGGCCCCACGATGGGAGCAGTACTTC.

The chain combines TRBV7-9 with TRBJ2-1; D perhaps matches TRBD2 (6 bases). Germline CDR1 reads SEHNR; CDR2 reads FQNEAQ (reference sequence). V lost 0 bases and J lost 9, with 9 bases in between. The CDR3 contains 13 residues. The CDR3 nucleotides read TGTGCCAGCAGCTTAGCGTGGGGGGTTGAGCAGTTCTTC. Translated: CASSLAWGVEQFF.

This chain joins TRBV10-3 and TRBJ2-7; a possible D gene is TRBD1 (6 bases). The CDR3 sequence is 16 residues long. The V end lost 3 bases, the J end lost 2 bases, and 17 bases lay between the germline ends. Germline lookup yields CDR1 ENHRY and CDR2 SYGVKD. CDR3 in amino acids: CAISERNREIPYEQYF. In DNA form, the CDR3 reads TGTGCCATCAGTGAAAGAAACAGGGAAATACCCTACGAGCAGTACTTC.

This clone has just one count. The chain joins TRBV7-9 to TRBJ2-7, with a possible D match to TRBD2 (5 bases). V lost 2 bases and J lost 6, with 14 bases in between. Germline-derived CDR1 and CDR2 are SEHNR and FQNEAQ (reference sequence). CDR3 size: 14 residues. This CDR3 reads CASSLFRSEAEQYF. CDR3 bases: TGTGCCAGCAGCTTATTCCGGTCGGAGGCCGAGCAGTACTTC. The variable domain in full, with the rest retrieved from reference TRBV7-9 and TRBJ2-7, is DTGVSQNPRHKITKRGQNVTFRCDPISEHNRLYWYRQTLGQGPEFLTYFQNEAQLEKSRLLSDRFSAERPKGSFSTLEIQRTEQGDSAMYLCASSLFRSEAEQYFGPGTRLTVT.

The V call is TRBV7-2, the J call TRBJ1-3; possible D gene TRBD1, 5 bases. Per the germline V gene, CDR1 is SGHTA and CDR2 is FQGNSA. V dropped 2 bases and J dropped 4 bases, with 12 bases sitting between them. The CDR3 has 15 amino acids. The CDR3 region is CASSLSDSSGNTIYF. The CDR3, as DNA: TGTGCCAGCAGCTTATCCGACAGCAGCGGAAACACCATATATTTT.

J is TRBJ1-5 and V is TRBV7-9; unclear D gene. The V gene lost 0 bases and the J gene lost 10 bases, with 10 bases spanning the gap. The CDR3 covers 13 residues. Germline loops: CDR1 SEHNR, CDR2 FQNEAQ (reference sequence). The CDR3 is CASSLASGDPQHF. CDR3 nucleotide sequence: TGTGCCAGCAGCTTAGCTTCTGGGGATCCCCAGCATTTT.

The chain joins TRBV7-9 to TRBJ1-1; D gene ambiguous. Germline CDR1 and CDR2: SEHNR and FQNEAQ (reference sequence). CDR3 length: 12 residues. V was shortened by 1 base and J by 6 bases, with 6 bases between the two germline ends. The CDR3, as DNA: TGTGCCAGCAGCTTAGTAGTTCCTGAAGCTTTCTTT. Encoded protein: CASSLVVPEAFF.

The genes are TRBV6-5 and TRBJ1-4, with D tentatively TRBD1 (6 bases). This CDR3 comprises 15 residues. CDR1 and CDR2 from the germline V gene are MNHEY and SVGAGI. V dropped 4 bases and J dropped 0 bases, with 9 bases sitting between them. In DNA form, the CDR3 reads TGTGCCAGCAGTTCGGACAGATCAACTAATGAAAAACTGTTTTTT. Its translation: CASSSDRSTNEKLFF.

The CDR3 region is CASSSTRGSEEFSYEQYF. CDR3 in DNA: TGCGCCAGCAGCTCCACCCGTGGCAGTGAAGAATTCTCCTACGAGCAGTACTTC. The rearrangement joins TRBV5-1 to TRBJ2-7; no firm D call. The CDR3 contains 18 residues. Germline CDR1 and CDR2: SGHRS and YFSETQ. The ends were cut back, 3 bases at V and 0 bases at J, with 22 bases in the middle.

The rearrangement joins TRBV5-1 to TRBJ1-1, with 7 nucleotides matching TRBD1. The germline CDR1 and CDR2 sequences are SGHRS and YFSETQ. V dropped 3 bases and J dropped 10; count of bases not matched to a gene: 9. This CDR3 contains 13 residues. The CDR3 DNA reads TGCGCCAGCAGCTCTAGGGGACAGCCCGTAGCTTTCTTT. It specifies CASSSRGQPVAFF. The full variable domain, rest sourced from reference TRBV5-1 and TRBJ1-1, is KAGVTQTPRYLIKTRGQQVTLSCSPISGHRSVSWYQQTPGQGLQFLFEYFSETQRNKGNFPGRFSGRQFSNSRSEMNVSTLELGDSALYLCASSSRGQPVAFFGQGTRLTVV.

In regard to this clone: Other nucleotide sequences from this sample produce the same CDR3. The genes are TRBV7-3 and TRBJ2-1, with D possibly being TRBD1 (5 bases). There are 13 residues in the CDR3. The V and J ends lost 1 base and 10 bases respectively, with 11 bases between them. From germline, CDR1 is SGHTA and CDR2 FQGTGA. CDR3 sequence (DNA): TGTGCCAGCAGCTTAATAGGTGGGGCAGAGCAGTTCTTC. It encodes CASSLIGGAEQFF.

CDR3 protein: CASSLELEQYF. The CDR3 DNA is TGTGCCAGCAGCTTGGAACTTGAGCAGTACTTC. J is TRBJ2-7 and V is TRBV5-4; D is unclear. Trimming removed 0 bases from V and 7 bases from J, with 5 bases in between. CDR3 length: 11 amino acids. Per germline, CDR1 SGHNT and CDR2 YYREEE (reference sequence).

The V gene is TRBV9, the J gene TRBJ1-2, with TRBD1 as a possible D gene (5 bases). V lost 3 bases to trimming and J lost 2 bases, with 17 bases between them. CDR1 is SGDLS, CDR2 YYNGEE, per germline. The CDR3 consists of 16 residues. The CDR3 DNA is TGTGCCAGCAGCGACCCGCCGGGGGGATTCAACTATGGCTACACCTTC. It yields the protein CASSDPPGGFNYGYTF.

The genes are TRBV9 and TRBJ1-1; TRBD1 matches at 7 bases. The germline V gene encodes CDR1 SGDLS and CDR2 YYNGEE. The CDR3 runs to 17 residues. V lost 0 bases and J lost 1; bases outside the gene matches: 9. The CDR3 DNA reads as TGTGCCAGCAGCGTAGACCAGACAGGGTTGGCGAACACTGAAGCTTTCTTT. Translation: CASSVDQTGLANTEAFF.

This clone was counted only a few times. CDR3 loop: CASPKSSYNEQFF. CDR3 DNA sequence: TGTGCCAGCCCCAAGAGCTCCTACAATGAGCAGTTCTTC. The V and J genes are TRBV27 and TRBJ2-1; no clear D gene. Germline CDR1 is MNHEY and CDR2 is SMNVEV (reference sequence). Deletions cut 8 bases from V and 0 bases from J, with 8 bases between. The CDR3 length is 13 residues.

This clone was recorded only once. J is TRBJ2-7 and V is TRBV7-9; 8 bases agree with TRBD2. The CDR3 consists of 16 residues. CDR1 is SEHNR and CDR2 is FQNEAQ in the germline V gene (reference sequence). V was pared by 4 bases and J by 3 bases, with 11 bases of the junction left unmatched. The CDR3 loop is CASSSIGGGRFYEQYF. The CDR3 DNA sequence: TGTGCCAGCAGCTCTATCGGGGGCGGGAGGTTCTACGAGCAGTACTTC.